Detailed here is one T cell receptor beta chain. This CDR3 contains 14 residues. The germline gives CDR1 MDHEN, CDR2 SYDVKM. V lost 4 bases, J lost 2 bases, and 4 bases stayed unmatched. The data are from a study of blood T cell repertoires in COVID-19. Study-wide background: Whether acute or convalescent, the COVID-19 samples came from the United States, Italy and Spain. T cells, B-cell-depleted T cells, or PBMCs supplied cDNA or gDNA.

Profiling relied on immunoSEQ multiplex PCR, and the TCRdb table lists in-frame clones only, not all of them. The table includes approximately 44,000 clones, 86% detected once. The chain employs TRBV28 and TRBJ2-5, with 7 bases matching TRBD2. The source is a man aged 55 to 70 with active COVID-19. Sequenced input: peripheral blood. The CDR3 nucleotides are TGTGCCAGCAGTTCCCTCGGGGGGCAAGAGACCCAGTACTTC. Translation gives CASSSLGGQETQYF.